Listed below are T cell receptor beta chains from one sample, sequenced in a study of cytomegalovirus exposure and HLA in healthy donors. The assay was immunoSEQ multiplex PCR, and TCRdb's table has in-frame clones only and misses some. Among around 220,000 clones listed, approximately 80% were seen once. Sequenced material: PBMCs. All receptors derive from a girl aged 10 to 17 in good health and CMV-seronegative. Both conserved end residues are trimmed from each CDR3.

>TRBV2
ASRVGAYNEQF
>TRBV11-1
ASSLTGYEQY
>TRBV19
ASSITQAGANVLT
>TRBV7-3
ASSISTDTQY
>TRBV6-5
ASSYIPGALH
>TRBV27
ASKGLRNEQF
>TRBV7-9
ASSLQGTSNTGELF
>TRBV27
ASSLRTGGNTEAF
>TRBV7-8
ASSLAGIGELF
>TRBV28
ASSLVNSHNSPLH
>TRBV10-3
AISEDTYEQY
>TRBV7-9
ASSPTGLRTDTQY